This paragraph covers one T cell receptor (beta chain) sequence. This sample was included in a study of identical twins. Germline CDR1 is SGHAT and CDR2 is FQDESV (reference sequence). CDR3 length equals 19 residues. Trimming at V came to 5 bases and at J to 1 base, leaving 13 bases not matched to a gene. TCRdb called the 5' RACE reads again in MiXCR, with one record for every CDR3 protein. The table lists about 900,000 distinct CDR3 sequences, about 12% of them singletons, with around 1.6% in the top ten. In addition, the sample was reused for a study of yellow fever vaccine responses in identical twins.

Sequencing was done on a sample of PBMCs. The genes are TRBV11-1 and TRBJ2-7, with 14 bases fitting TRBD2. The TCR sequence derives from a woman aged 18 to 35 in good health. DNA of the CDR3: TGTGCCAGCAGCCCAAGCGGGACTAGCGGGAGATCGGGATCCTACGAGCAGTACTTC. The encoded protein is CASSPSGTSGRSGSYEQYF.